This entry lists 30 T cell receptor beta chains sequenced from one sample in a study of blood T cell repertoires in COVID-19 (TCRdb year 2020). Library creation used the immunoSEQ multiplex PCR assay. Entries here come from immuneACCESS through TCRdb and include only in-frame sequences with V and J called. Some clones fail to appear in such tables; in the studies checked, an unresolved V gene covers under half of the shortfall, and the cause of the remainder is unknown. Present in this sample are 90,000 to 100,000 clones, roughly 84% of which were seen just once. The ten largest account for 1.5% to 2.5% of the sample. The source material was peripheral blood. Source of these receptors: a man between 65 and 79 years old with active or convalescent COVID-19.

The chain joins TRBV2 to TRBJ2-2; D uncertain. Germline V gene sequence: CDR1 SNHLY, CDR2 FYNNEI. The CDR3 extends over 11 amino acids. Trimming cost V 7 bases and J 6 bases, with 6 bases left between them. The CDR3, as DNA: TGTGCCAGCACCCTAGCCGGGGAGCTGTTTTTT. This encodes CASTLAGELFF.

This CDR3 reads CASSFGSVETQYF. The DNA of the CDR3 is TGTGCCAGCAGTTTCGGAAGCGTAGAGACCCAGTACTTC. V gene TRBV28 combines with J gene TRBJ2-5; D is undetermined. V dropped 3 bases and J dropped 4 bases, with 9 bases sitting between them. The CDR3 totals 13 residues. The germline V gene encodes CDR1 MDHEN and CDR2 SYDVKM. The full variable domain, completed using reference TRBV28 and TRBJ2-5, is DVKVTQSSRYLVKRTGEKVFLECVQDMDHENMFWYRQDPGLGLRLIYFSYDVKMKEKGDIPEGYSVSREKKERFSLILESASTNQTSMYLCASSFGSVETQYFGPGTRLLVL.

The chain combines TRBV3-1 (or the pseudogene TRBV3-2) with TRBJ1-3, with 7 positions matching TRBD1. The CDR3 has 14 residues. J lost 7 bases, V lost 6 bases, and 9 bases had no gene match. Looked up from germline, CDR1 is LGHDT and CDR2 is YNNKEL (reference sequence). The CDR3, as DNA: TGTGCCAGCAGACATAGACAGGGCTCGAACACCATATATTTT. Translating gives CASRHRQGSNTIYF.

The J gene is TRBJ1-5, the V gene TRBV3-1 (or the pseudogene TRBV3-2), with D tentatively TRBD1 (5 bases). Germline V gene lookup returns CDR1 LGHDT and CDR2 YNNKEL (reference sequence). This CDR3 has 15 residues. Between the trimmed V and J ends, which lost 3 bases and 4 bases, there was a span of 13 bases. The CDR3 reads CASSHGQLGNQPQHF. CDR3 nucleotide sequence: TGTGCCAGCAGCCATGGACAATTGGGGAATCAGCCCCAGCATTTT.

The chain employs TRBV6-5 and TRBJ1-3, with D uncertain. Trimming stripped 8 bases from V and 3 bases from J, with 17 bases between. This CDR3 contains 15 residues. CDR1 MNHEY and CDR2 SVGAGI come from the germline V gene. The DNA of the CDR3 is TGTGCCAGCGCCAAGTGGGAGGTTGGTGGAAACACCATATATTTT. It yields the protein CASAKWEVGGNTIYF.

This clone appeared a few times. V is TRBV6-5 and J is TRBJ1-2; D is possibly TRBD1 (6 bases). The CDR3 loop spans 12 amino acids. V gave up 8 bases and J gave up 6 bases, with 13 bases separating them. Per germline, CDR1 MNHEY and CDR2 SVGAGI. The CDR3 DNA reads as TGTGCCAGCCGGTCAGGGACACATGGCTACACCTTC. This gives the protein CASRSGTHGYTF.

A word on this clone: This sample also contains other DNA sequences that code for the same CDR3. V is TRBV6-5 and J is TRBJ1-1; D might be TRBD1 (5 bases). This CDR3 has 13 amino acids. The germline V and J ends were trimmed by 8 bases and 0 bases, with 10 bases remaining between them. Germline assignment: CDR1 MNHEY and CDR2 SVGAGI. The CDR3 DNA reads TGTGCCAGCCGGAGGGACCTGAACACTGAAGCTTTCTTT. Protein product: CASRRDLNTEAFF.

The CDR3 region is CASSYPDRFNYGYTF. The CDR3, as DNA: TGTGCCAGCAGTTACCCGGACAGATTTAACTATGGCTACACCTTC. The chain combines TRBV6-2 or TRBV6-3 with TRBJ1-2; weak D call: TRBD1 (6 bases). With 2 bases removed from V and 1 base from J, the gap between germline ends came to 11 bases. Germline V gives CDR1 MNHEY, CDR2 SVGEGT. CDR3 length: 15 residues.

The chain is built from TRBV6-5 and TRBJ1-3; D is undetermined. Germline lookup yields CDR1 MNHEY and CDR2 SVGAGI. The CDR3 is 15 amino acids. Trimming removed 6 bases at V and 4 bases at J, with 16 bases between. Here the CDR3 reads CASSLGQGSGNTIYF. CDR3 DNA sequence: TGTGCCAGCAGCCTGGGCCAAGGTTCCGGAAACACCATATATTTT.

The chain recombines TRBV19 with TRBJ2-2; 9 bases map to TRBD1. This CDR3 is 15 amino acids long. The germline V gene has CDR1 LNHDA and CDR2 SQIVND (reference sequence). With V trimmed by 5 bases and J by 6 bases, 7 bases remained unmatched. Written as DNA, the CDR3 is TGTGCCAGTAGTCTGACAGGGGGGGGACCCGGGGAGCTGTTTTTT. Amino acid sequence: CASSLTGGGPGELFF.

DNA for the CDR3: TGCGCCAGCAGAGGGACAGATAGCAATCAGCCCCAGCATTTT. Translation: CASRGTDSNQPQHF. The V and J genes are TRBV10-2 and TRBJ1-5; 7 bases are a match to TRBD1. The V segment lost 6 bases and the J segment 0 bases; nucleotides outside the gene matches: 2. The CDR3 is made up of 14 amino acids. Germline V gene data show CDR1 as WSHSY and CDR2 as SAAADI.

V is TRBV19 and J is TRBJ1-1, with 8 bases aligning to TRBD1. The CDR3 is 17 residues long. Germline assignment: CDR1 LNHDA and CDR2 SQIVND (reference sequence). Germline trimming cut 5 bases from V and 2 bases from J; bases unmatched to any gene: 13. The CDR3: CASSRIPGGSRNTEAFF. CDR3 coding DNA: TGTGCCAGTAGTCGAATACCAGGGGGCTCTCGAAACACTGAAGCTTTCTTT. Together with reference TRBV19 and TRBJ1-1, the CDR3 gives the full variable domain: DGGITQSPKYLFRKEGQNVTLSCEQNLNHDAMYWYRQDPGQGLRLIYYSQIVNDFQKGDIAEGYSVSREKKESFPLTVTSAQKNPTAFYLCASSRIPGGSRNTEAFFGQGTRLTVV.

The chain couples TRBV24-1 to TRBJ2-3, with TRBD2 matching 16 bases. CDR1 is KGHDR, CDR2 SFDVKD, per germline. This CDR3 is 18 amino acids long. V lost 3 bases to trimming and J lost 4 bases; unmatched junction nucleotides: 6. This CDR3 reads CATSDPGTSGGAPDTQYF. The CDR3 coding sequence is TGTGCCACCAGTGATCCCGGGACTAGCGGGGGGGCGCCAGATACGCAGTATTTT.

The chain is built from TRBV5-1 and TRBJ2-5, with a weak D call TRBD1 (6 bases). CDR3 length: 14 amino acids. The V gene's germline CDR1 is SGHRS and CDR2 YFSETQ. V lost 4 bases to trimming and J lost 2 bases, with 12 bases between them. CDR3 nucleotides: TGCGCCAGCAGCGTGGACAGTAAACAAGAGACCCAGTACTTC. It encodes CASSVDSKQETQYF.

The rearrangement links TRBV3-1 (or the pseudogene TRBV3-2) to TRBJ2-5; 10 positions match TRBD2. The CDR3 consists of 15 residues. Losses at the gene ends were 2 bases for V and 13 bases for J; bases not matched to a gene: 13. Germline CDR1 reads LGHDT; CDR2 reads YNNKEL (reference sequence). The CDR3 DNA sequence: TGTGCCAGCAGCCAAACTAGCGGGGCCACAAGCCCGGGGTACTTC. Residues: CASSQTSGATSPGYF.

This CDR3 reads CASSLGSGAGYTF. CDR3 in DNA: TGTGCCAGCAGCTTAGGATCCGGTGCGGGCTACACCTTC. The chain uses TRBV7-9 and TRBJ1-2; the D is unclear. Trimming stripped 1 base from V and 8 bases from J, with 11 bases between. The CDR3 covers 13 residues. Germline assignment: CDR1 SEHNR and CDR2 FQNEAQ (reference sequence).

This clone was seen just once. The rearrangement joins TRBV11-3 to TRBJ2-3; no reliable D call. The CDR3 is 13 residues long. CDR1 SGHNT and CDR2 YENEEA come from the germline V gene. V lost 5 bases, J lost 2 bases, and 8 bases lay in between. The CDR3 region is CASSRTTTDTQYF. The CDR3 DNA is TGTGCCAGCAGCCGTACAACCACAGATACGCAGTATTTT.

This clone was counted a single time. The chain uses TRBV18 and TRBJ2-7; D may be TRBD2 (6 bases). V lost 3 bases, J lost 7 bases, and 19 bases lay in between. The CDR3 contains 15 residues. Per germline, CDR1 KGHSH and CDR2 LQKENI. The CDR3 coding sequence is TGTGCCAGCTCACCGACCCGGGACTGGGGTGAAGAGCAGTACTTC. Translating gives CASSPTRDWGEEQYF.

As concerns this clone: Other nucleotide sequences in the sample specify the same CDR3. This chain links TRBV7-2 with TRBJ2-3; D may be TRBD2 (6 bases). Looked up from germline, CDR1 is SGHTA and CDR2 is FQGNSA. Trimming stripped 3 bases from V and 0 bases from J, with 10 bases between. This CDR3 contains 15 residues. The CDR3 region has the DNA TGTGCCAGCAGCTTCGTCGGGGGAAGCACAGATACGCAGTATTTT. Translating gives CASSFVGGSTDTQYF.

The rearrangement joins TRBV3-1 (or the pseudogene TRBV3-2) to TRBJ1-6; the match to TRBD1 covers 10 bases. This CDR3 contains 16 residues. Germline lookup yields CDR1 LGHDT and CDR2 YNNKEL (reference sequence). J lost 10 bases, V lost 5 bases, and 11 bases had no gene match. The CDR3 sequence is CASSSHGTGESSPLHF. The CDR3 DNA is TGTGCCAGCAGCTCTCACGGGACAGGGGAAAGCTCACCCCTCCACTTT.

The chain recombines TRBV6-2 or TRBV6-3 with TRBJ2-1; D is unclear. Trimming pared 0 bases from V and 10 bases from J, leaving 7 bases between. This CDR3 has 12 amino acids. Germline loops: CDR1 MNHEY, CDR2 SVGEGT. CDR3 sequence (DNA): TGTGCCAGCAGTTACTCGAAGAGCGAGCAGTTCTTC. This sequence encodes CASSYSKSEQFF.

V is TRBV5-4 and J is TRBJ1-3; D ambiguous. The CDR3 is 14 amino acids. Between the trimmed V and J ends, which lost 4 bases and 4 bases, there was a span of 12 bases. CDR1 and CDR2 from the germline V gene are SGHNT and YYREEE (reference sequence). The CDR3 loop is CASSPDGAGNTIYF. As DNA, the CDR3 is TGTGCCAGCAGCCCCGACGGAGCAGGAAACACCATATATTTT.

The chain carries TRBV7-2 and TRBJ2-1; D might be TRBD2 (6 bases). CDR3 length: 17 residues. CDR1 SGHTA and CDR2 FQGNSA come from the germline V gene. Trimming shortened V by 5 bases and J by 9 bases, and 26 bases separated the two germline ends. The chain's CDR3 is CASSLAYGGRTSGEQFF. CDR3 nucleotide sequence: TGTGCCAGCAGCCTTGCGTATGGGGGGAGGACATCTGGTGAGCAGTTCTTC.

This clone was seen once. The chain combines TRBV6-5 with TRBJ2-5; D perhaps matches TRBD1 (6 bases). CDR1 is MNHEY and CDR2 is SVGAGI in the germline V gene. Trimming shortened V by 4 bases and J by 4 bases, and 19 bases separated the two germline ends. The CDR3 covers 16 residues. CDR3 protein: CASSFPGQSGGETQYF. The CDR3 DNA is TGTGCCAGCAGTTTCCCTGGACAGTCGGGCGGAGAGACCCAGTACTTC.

J is TRBJ2-1 and V is TRBV6-6; 9 positions match TRBD2. V lost 6 bases, J lost 0 bases, and 3 bases stayed unmatched. Germline CDR1 reads MNHNY; CDR2 reads SVGAGI (reference sequence). CDR3 length equals 15 residues. CDR3 amino acids: CASSRSGSSYNEQFF. CDR3 DNA: TGTGCCAGCAGCCGTAGCGGGAGCTCCTACAATGAGCAGTTCTTC.

This chain joins TRBV19 and TRBJ2-5, with 7 nucleotides matching TRBD1. V shed 6 bases and J 4 bases; nucleotides not matched to a gene: 8. Looked up from germline, CDR1 is LNHDA and CDR2 is SQIVND (reference sequence). The CDR3 totals 14 residues. CDR3 nucleotide sequence: TGTGCCAGTAGGTCACAGGGGAGCGGAGAGACCCAGTACTTC. This encodes CASRSQGSGETQYF.

This clone was counted once. The chain uses TRBV9 and TRBJ2-3; 9 bases are shared with TRBD2. Trimming at V came to 3 bases and at J to 1 base, leaving 3 bases not matched to a gene. Germline CDR1 is SGDLS and CDR2 is YYNGEE. CDR3 length: 15 residues. In DNA, the CDR3 is TGTGCCAGCAGCGGCACTAGCGGGCGCACAGATACGCAGTATTTT. Protein: CASSGTSGRTDTQYF.

The V gene is TRBV2, the J gene TRBJ1-6, with D unclear. V was cut by 7 bases and J by 10 bases, with 14 bases left in between. The length of the CDR3 is 13 residues. Per germline, CDR1 SNHLY and CDR2 FYNNEI. The CDR3 DNA reads as TGTGCCAGCACGCGGGATAGATGGTCACCCCTCCACTTT. Translated, it gives CASTRDRWSPLHF.

The rearrangement uses TRBV6-5 and TRBJ2-1; TRBD2 agrees at 7 bases. This CDR3 comprises 13 residues. The V gene's germline CDR1 is MNHEY and CDR2 SVGAGI. Germline trimming cut 5 bases from V and 6 bases from J; bases unmatched to any gene: 4. The CDR3 is CASSKPGGNEQFF. Here the CDR3 DNA reads TGTGCCAGCAGTAAACCGGGGGGCAATGAGCAGTTCTTC.

The chain employs TRBV11-3 and TRBJ2-1; D gene ambiguous. Germline assignment: CDR1 SGHNT and CDR2 YENEEA. This CDR3 is 12 amino acids long. The V end was cut by 1 base, the J end by 9 bases, with 7 bases between. The CDR3 loop reads CASSLAESEQFF. The CDR3 DNA follows: TGTGCCAGCAGCTTAGCCGAGTCTGAGCAGTTCTTC. The full variable domain, in which reference TRBV11-3 and TRBJ2-1 provide the parts outside the CDR3, is EAGVVQSPRYKIIEKKQPVAFWCNPISGHNTLYWYLQNLGQGPELLIRYENEEAVDDSQLPKDRFSAERLKGVDSTLKIQPAELGDSAVYLCASSLAESEQFFGPGTRLTVL.